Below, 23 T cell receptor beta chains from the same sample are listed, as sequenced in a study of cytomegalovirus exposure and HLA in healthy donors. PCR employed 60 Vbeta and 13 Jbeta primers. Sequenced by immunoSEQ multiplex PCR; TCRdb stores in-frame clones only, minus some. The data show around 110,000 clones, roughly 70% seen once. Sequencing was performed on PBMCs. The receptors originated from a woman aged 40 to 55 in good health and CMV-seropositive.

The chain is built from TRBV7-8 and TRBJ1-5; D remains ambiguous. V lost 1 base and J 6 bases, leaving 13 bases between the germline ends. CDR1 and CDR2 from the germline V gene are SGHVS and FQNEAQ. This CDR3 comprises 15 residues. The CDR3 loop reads CASSLGFANGQPQHF. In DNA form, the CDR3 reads TGTGCCAGCAGCTTAGGTTTTGCCAACGGTCAGCCCCAGCATTTT.

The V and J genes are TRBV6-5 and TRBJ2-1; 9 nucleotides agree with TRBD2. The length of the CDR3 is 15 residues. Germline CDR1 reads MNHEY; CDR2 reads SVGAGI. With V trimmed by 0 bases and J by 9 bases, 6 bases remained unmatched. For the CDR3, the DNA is TGTGCCAGCAGTTACTCGAGGCGGGGGGGCACTGAGCAGTTCTTC. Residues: CASSYSRRGGTEQFF.

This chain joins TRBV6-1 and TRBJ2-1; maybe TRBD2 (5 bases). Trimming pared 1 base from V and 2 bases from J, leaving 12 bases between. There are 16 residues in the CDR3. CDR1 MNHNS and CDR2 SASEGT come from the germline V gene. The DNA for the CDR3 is TGTGCCAGCAGTGAAGTCGAGCGGAGCACCTACAATGAGCAGTTCTTC. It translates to CASSEVERSTYNEQFF.

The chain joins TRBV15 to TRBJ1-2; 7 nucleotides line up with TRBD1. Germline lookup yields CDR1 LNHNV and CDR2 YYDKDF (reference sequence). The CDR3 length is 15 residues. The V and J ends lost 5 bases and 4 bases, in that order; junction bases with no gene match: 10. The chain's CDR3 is CATSVTRDRVYGYTF. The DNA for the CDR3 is TGTGCCACCAGCGTAACCCGAGACAGGGTCTATGGCTACACCTTC.

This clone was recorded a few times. CDR3 residues: CASPCTGGTDTQYF. The DNA for the CDR3 is TGCGCCAGCCCTTGCACAGGAGGCACAGATACGCAGTATTTT. This chain joins TRBV23-1 and TRBJ2-3, with D possibly TRBD1 on 5 matching bases. TRBV23-1 is placed among ORFs of uncertain function. The V gene lost 8 bases and the J gene lost 1 base, with 13 bases spanning the gap. The CDR3 totals 14 residues.

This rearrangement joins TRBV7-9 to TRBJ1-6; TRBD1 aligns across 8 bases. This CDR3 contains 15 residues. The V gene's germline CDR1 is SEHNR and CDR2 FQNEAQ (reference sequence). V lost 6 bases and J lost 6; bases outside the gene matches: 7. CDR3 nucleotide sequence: TGTGCCAGCAGGACCGGACAGGGCGGTAATTCACCCCTCCACTTT. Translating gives CASRTGQGGNSPLHF.

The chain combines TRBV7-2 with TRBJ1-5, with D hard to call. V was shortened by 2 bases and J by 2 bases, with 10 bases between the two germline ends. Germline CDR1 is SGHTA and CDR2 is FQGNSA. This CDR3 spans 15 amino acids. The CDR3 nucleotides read TGTGCCAGCAGCTTAACGAGGGTGGGCAATCAGCCCCAGCATTTT. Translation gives CASSLTRVGNQPQHF.

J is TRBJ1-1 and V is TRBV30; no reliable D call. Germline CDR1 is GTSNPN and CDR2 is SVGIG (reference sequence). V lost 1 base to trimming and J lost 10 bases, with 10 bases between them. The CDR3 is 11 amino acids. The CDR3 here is CAWSASRGAFF. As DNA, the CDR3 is TGTGCCTGGAGTGCGTCTCGGGGAGCTTTCTTT.

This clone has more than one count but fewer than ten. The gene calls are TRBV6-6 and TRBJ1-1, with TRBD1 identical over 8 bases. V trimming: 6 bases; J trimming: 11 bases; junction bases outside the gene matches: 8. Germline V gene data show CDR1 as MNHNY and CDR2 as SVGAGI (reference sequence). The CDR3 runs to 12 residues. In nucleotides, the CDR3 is TGTGCCAGCAGCTTCGGACAGGGAGACGCTTTCTTT. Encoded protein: CASSFGQGDAFF.

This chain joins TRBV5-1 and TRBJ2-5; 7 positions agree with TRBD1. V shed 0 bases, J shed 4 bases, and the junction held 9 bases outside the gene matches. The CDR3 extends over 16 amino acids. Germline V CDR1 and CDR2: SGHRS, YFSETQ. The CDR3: CASSLGEGGLGETQYF. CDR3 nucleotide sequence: TGCGCCAGCAGCTTGGGAGAAGGGGGCTTGGGAGAGACCCAGTACTTC. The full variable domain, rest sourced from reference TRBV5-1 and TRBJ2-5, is KAGVTQTPRYLIKTRGQQVTLSCSPISGHRSVSWYQQTPGQGLQFLFEYFSETQRNKGNFPGRFSGRQFSNSRSEMNVSTLELGDSALYLCASSLGEGGLGETQYFGPGTRLLVL.

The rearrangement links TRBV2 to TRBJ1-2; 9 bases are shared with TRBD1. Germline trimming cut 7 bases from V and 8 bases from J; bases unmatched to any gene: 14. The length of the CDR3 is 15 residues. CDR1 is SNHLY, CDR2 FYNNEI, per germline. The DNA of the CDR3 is TGTGCCAGCATCCGGGACAGGGTTGTAACGGGCGGCTACACCTTC. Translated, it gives CASIRDRVVTGGYTF. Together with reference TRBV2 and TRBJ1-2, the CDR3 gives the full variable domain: EPEVTQTPSHQVTQMGQEVILRCVPISNHLYFYWYRQILGQKVEFLVSFYNNEISEKSEIFDDQFSVERPDGSNFTLKIRSTKLEDSAMYFCASIRDRVVTGGYTFGSGTRLTVV.

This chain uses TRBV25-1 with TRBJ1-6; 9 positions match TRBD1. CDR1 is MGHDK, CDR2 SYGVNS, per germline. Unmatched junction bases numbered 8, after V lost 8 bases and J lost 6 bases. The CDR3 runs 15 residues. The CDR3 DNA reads TGTGCCAGCGGAGGGACAGGGACCCTTAATTCACCCCTCCACTTT. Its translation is CASGGTGTLNSPLHF. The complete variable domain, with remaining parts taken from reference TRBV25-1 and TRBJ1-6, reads EADIYQTPRYLVIGTGKKITLECSQTMGHDKMYWYQQDPGMELHLIHYSYGVNSTEKGDLSSESTVSRIRTEHFPLTLESARPSHTSQYLCASGGTGTLNSPLHFGNGTRLTVT.

The CDR3 loop reads CASSAGLHNEQFF. The CDR3 DNA sequence: TGTGCCAGCAGCGCAGGACTGCACAATGAGCAGTTCTTC. The V and J genes are TRBV7-2 and TRBJ2-1, with a weak D call TRBD2 (5 bases). Deletions cut 5 bases from V and 5 bases from J, with 10 bases between. The CDR3 sequence is 13 residues long. From germline, CDR1 is SGHTA and CDR2 FQGNSA.

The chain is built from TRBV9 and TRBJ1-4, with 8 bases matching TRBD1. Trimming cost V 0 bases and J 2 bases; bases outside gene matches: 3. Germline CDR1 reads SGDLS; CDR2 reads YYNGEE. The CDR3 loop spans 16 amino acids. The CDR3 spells CASSVGDRGTNEKLFF. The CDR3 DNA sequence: TGTGCCAGCAGCGTAGGAGACAGGGGCACTAATGAAAAACTGTTTTTT.

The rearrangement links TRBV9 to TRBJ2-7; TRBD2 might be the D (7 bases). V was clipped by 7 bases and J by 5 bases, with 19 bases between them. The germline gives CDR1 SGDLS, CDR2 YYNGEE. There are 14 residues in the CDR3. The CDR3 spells CASAIQGGADEQYF. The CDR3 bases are TGTGCCAGCGCTATTCAAGGGGGGGCGGACGAGCAGTACTTC.

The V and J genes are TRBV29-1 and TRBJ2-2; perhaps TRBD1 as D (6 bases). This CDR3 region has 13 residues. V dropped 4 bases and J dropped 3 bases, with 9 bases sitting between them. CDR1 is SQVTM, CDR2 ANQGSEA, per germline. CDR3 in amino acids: CSVARTDTGELFF. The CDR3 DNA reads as TGCAGCGTTGCCAGGACAGACACCGGGGAGCTGTTTTTT.

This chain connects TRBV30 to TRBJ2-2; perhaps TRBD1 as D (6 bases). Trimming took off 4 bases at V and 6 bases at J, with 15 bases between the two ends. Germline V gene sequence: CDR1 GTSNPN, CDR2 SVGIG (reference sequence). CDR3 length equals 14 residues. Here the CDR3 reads CAWKYAGVAGELFF. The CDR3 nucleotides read TGTGCCTGGAAGTACGCAGGGGTTGCCGGGGAGCTGTTTTTT.

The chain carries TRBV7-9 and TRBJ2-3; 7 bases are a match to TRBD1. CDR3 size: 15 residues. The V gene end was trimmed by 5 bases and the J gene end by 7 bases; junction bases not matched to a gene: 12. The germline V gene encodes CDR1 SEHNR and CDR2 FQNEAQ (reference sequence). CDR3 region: CASSPVGTATYTQYF. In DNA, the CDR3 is TGTGCCAGCAGCCCTGTAGGGACAGCTACCTATACGCAGTATTTT.

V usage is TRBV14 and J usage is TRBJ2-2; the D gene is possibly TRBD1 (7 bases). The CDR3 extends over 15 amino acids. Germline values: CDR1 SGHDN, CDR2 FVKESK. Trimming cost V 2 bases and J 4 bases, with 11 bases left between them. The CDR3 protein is CASSQPQGGTGELFF. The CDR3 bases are TGTGCCAGCAGCCAACCTCAGGGGGGCACCGGGGAGCTGTTTTTT. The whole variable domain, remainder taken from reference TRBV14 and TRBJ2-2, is EAGVTQFPSHSVIEKGQTVTLRCDPISGHDNLYWYRRVMGKEIKFLLHFVKESKQDESGMPNNRFLAERTGGTYSTLKVQPAELEDSGVYFCASSQPQGGTGELFFGEGSRLTVL.

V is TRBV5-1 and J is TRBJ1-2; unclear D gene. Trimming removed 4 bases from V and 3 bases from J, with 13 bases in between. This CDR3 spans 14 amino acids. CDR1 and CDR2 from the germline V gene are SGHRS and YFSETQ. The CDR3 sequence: CASSAGGGDYGYTF. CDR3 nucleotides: TGCGCCAGCAGCGCAGGAGGCGGGGACTATGGCTACACCTTC.

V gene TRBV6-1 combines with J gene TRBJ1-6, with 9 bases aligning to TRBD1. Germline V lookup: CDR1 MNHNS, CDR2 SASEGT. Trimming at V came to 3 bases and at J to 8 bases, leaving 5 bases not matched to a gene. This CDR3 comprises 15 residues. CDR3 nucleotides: TGTGCCAGCAGTGAGATGGGACAGGGCCATTCACCCCTCCACTTT. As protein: CASSEMGQGHSPLHF.

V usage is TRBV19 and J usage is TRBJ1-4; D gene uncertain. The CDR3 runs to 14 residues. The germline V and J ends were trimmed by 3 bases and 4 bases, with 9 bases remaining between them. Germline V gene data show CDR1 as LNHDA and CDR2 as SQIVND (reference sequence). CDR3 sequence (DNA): TGTGCCAGTAGTATCGCTACGATTAATGAAAAACTGTTTTTT. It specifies CASSIATINEKLFF.

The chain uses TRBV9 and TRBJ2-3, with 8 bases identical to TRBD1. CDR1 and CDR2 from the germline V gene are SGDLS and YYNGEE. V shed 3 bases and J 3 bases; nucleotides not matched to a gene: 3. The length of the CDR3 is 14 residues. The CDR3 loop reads CASSGRDRTDTQYF. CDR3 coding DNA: TGTGCCAGCAGCGGACGGGACAGGACAGATACGCAGTATTTT.